This is a list of T cell receptor beta chains from one sample in a study of blood T cell repertoires in COVID-19. Libraries were prepared by immunoSEQ multiplex PCR; TCRdb keeps only in-frame clonotypes and omits some of them. Found here are about 150,000 clones, about 80% of them singletons; the top ten hold 44%. Sequenced: peripheral blood. These receptors all come from a human donor in a cohort sampled during active COVID-19. Each CDR3 is given with its conserved first and last residue. A D gene is named only where the DNA matches it firmly. Not all rows give a size; the values are once, few, many and, for expanded clones, a class.

TRBJ1-6 once - TRBV27 14 TGTGCCAGCAGCCTCGGACTGGGTGTTACAGCCCTCCACTTT CASSLGLGVTALHF
TRBJ2-4 - - TRBV7-2 16 TGTGCCAGCAGCCCGGTGGGGGCTAGGGCCAAAAACATTCAGTACTTC CASSPVGARAKNIQYF
TRBJ2-3 - - TRBV4-1 15 TGCGCCAGCAGCCAAGAAGCGGGCGACACAGATACGCAGTATTTT CASSQEAGDTDTQYF
TRBJ1-3 once TRBD1 TRBV19 15 TGTGCCAGTGCCAGGGACAGGGAAGGGGGAAACACCATATATTTT CASARDREGGNTIYF
TRBJ2-3 - TRBD2 TRBV7-7 16 TGTGCTAGCAGCTTAGGGCTAGCGGGGGCCGGAGATACGCAGTATTTT CASSLGLAGAGDTQYF
TRBJ2-3 - - TRBV6-4 14 TGTGCCAGCAGTGGACAGCTTTTCACAGATACGCAGTATTTT CASSGQLFTDTQYF
TRBJ2-1 - - TRBV27 14 TGTGCCAGCAGTTTCCGGACTGAGTACAATGAGCAGTTCTTC CASSFRTEYNEQFF
TRBJ2-1 - TRBD1 TRBV7-7 15 TGTGCTAGCAGCTTGACGCCAGGGGGCGCGGGACGGCAGTTCTTC CASSLTPGGAGRQFF
TRBJ1-2 - TRBD1 TRBV11-2 15 TGTGCCAGCAGCTTAGATCCGGGACAGTCCTATGGCTACACCTTC CASSLDPGQSYGYTF
TRBJ2-2 - - TRBV30 13 TGTGCCTGGAGTGTCCAGGGGATTGGGGAGCTGTTTTTT CAWSVQGIGELFF
TRBJ2-1 - TRBD1 TRBV3-1/TRBV3-2 15 TGTGCCAGCAGCCAAGATCATAGGGGGCCCAATGAGCAGTTCTTC CASSQDHRGPNEQFF
TRBJ1-6 - TRBD1 TRBV28 16 TGTGCCAGCAACCTCCGGGACAGGGGATCAAATTCACCCCTCCACTTT CASNLRDRGSNSPLHF
TRBJ2-6 - - TRBV3-1/TRBV3-2 15 TGTGCCAGCAGCCAAACACCCTCTGGGGCCAACGTCCTGACTTTC CASSQTPSGANVLTF
TRBJ1-4 - - TRBV4-1 14 TGCGCCAGCAGCCGCCCAATGGAGGGTGAAAAACTGTTTTTT CASSRPMEGEKLFF
TRBJ2-2 once - TRBV2 13 TGTGCCAGCAGTAAATCATACACCGGGGAGCTGTTTTTT CASSKSYTGELFF
TRBJ2-3 few - TRBV5-6 14 TGTGCCAGCAGCTTGGCACAGGGCATAGATACGCAGTATTTT CASSLAQGIDTQYF
TRBJ1-6 - - TRBV19 15 TGTGCCAGTACCATCGGGGAACCCTATAATTCACCCCTCCACTTT CASTIGEPYNSPLHF
TRBJ2-3 - TRBD2 TRBV24-1 17 TGTGCCACCAGTGAAGCTGGGACTAGCTCTTCTGGAGATACGCAGTATTTT CATSEAGTSSSGDTQYF
TRBJ2-2 - TRBD2 TRBV9 15 TGTGCCAGCAGCGAAGCGGGGGGTGGCGACGGGGAGCTGTTTTTT CASSEAGGGDGELFF
TRBJ2-5 once TRBD1 TRBV4-3 14 TGCGCCAGCAGCCGGAACAGGGGCCAAGAGACCCAGTACTTC CASSRNRGQETQYF
TRBJ1-5 - - TRBV19 13 TGTGCCAGTGGGGGGAATAGCAATCAGCCCCAGCATTTT CASGGNSNQPQHF
TRBJ1-1 - - TRBV3-1/TRBV3-2 13 TGTGCCAGCAGCGGAGTGAGGGACACTGAAGCTTTCTTT CASSGVRDTEAFF
TRBJ2-5 - TRBD2 TRBV5-4 16 TGTGCCAGCAGCTTGAGCCGCAGGGGCGGGGGGGAGACCCAGTACTTC CASSLSRRGGGETQYF
TRBJ2-3 - - TRBV5-3 15 TGTGCCAGAAGCTCCCCCCAGTCCGTGACAGATACGCAGTATTTT CARSSPQSVTDTQYF
TRBJ2-2 - TRBD1 TRBV6-5 13 TGTGCCACCGGACAGGGGTTGACCGGGGAGCTGTTTTTT CATGQGLTGELFF
TRBJ2-1 - TRBD2 TRBV19 16 TGTGCCAGTAGTCCCAGGACTAGCGGAGGGAGCGATGAGCAGTTCTTC CASSPRTSGGSDEQFF
TRBJ1-2 - - TRBV7-3 13 TGTGCCAGCAGCGACCAACAGGGATTTGGCTACACCTTC CASSDQQGFGYTF
TRBJ2-3 - - TRBV16 15 TGTGCCAGCAGCACCGACTTTTCTAGCACAGATACGCAGTATTTT CASSTDFSSTDTQYF
TRBJ2-4 - - TRBV11-2 15 TGTGCCAGCAGCTTAGATGGAATAGCAGAAAACATTCAGTACTTC CASSLDGIAENIQYF
TRBJ2-5 - - TRBV9 15 TGTGCCAGCAGCGTAGCTCTGGGGGCGGGTGAGACCCAGTACTTC CASSVALGAGETQYF
TRBJ2-7 once - TRBV7-2 14 TGTGCCAGCAGCCCCTCTTGGGAGGTCCACGAGCAGTACTTC CASSPSWEVHEQYF
TRBJ2-5 - - TRBV3-1/TRBV3-2 17 TGTGCCAGCAGCCAATGGGCCAGGCCCATAGCGCGGAAGACCCAGTACTTC CASSQWARPIARKTQYF
TRBJ1-4 - TRBD1 TRBV19 17 TGTGCCAGTAGTACCGTGCCAGGGGGATACACTAATGAAAAACTGTTTTTT CASSTVPGGYTNEKLFF
TRBJ1-5 - - TRBV7-2 15 TGTGCCAGCAGCTTGTCAAGGGCCGGGGGTCAGCCCCAGCATTTT CASSLSRAGGQPQHF
TRBJ2-1 - - TRBV11-2 14 TGTGCCAGCAGCTTAGGAGGAGAGCGAGGCGAGCAGTTCTTC CASSLGGERGEQFF
TRBJ2-5 - - TRBV19 14 TGTGCCAGTAGTTTGGCAGGGACTGGAGAGACCCAGTACTTC CASSLAGTGETQYF
TRBJ1-2 once - TRBV9 17 TGTGCCAGCAGCGTAGTGGGTCAGGGCGATGCAAACTATGGCTACACCTTC CASSVVGQGDANYGYTF
TRBJ1-1 - TRBD1 TRBV29-1 12 TGCAGCGCTAACAGGGGCAGCACTGAAGCTTTCTTT CSANRGSTEAFF
TRBJ1-1 - - TRBV19 15 TGTGCCAGTAGTATTGCCCGGGCACGGGGCACTGAAGCTTTCTTT CASSIARARGTEAFF
TRBJ1-5 few - TRBV20-1 16 TGCAGTGCTAGTTCGGGGTCGCCTTATAGCAATCAGCCCCAGCATTTT CSASSGSPYSNQPQHF
TRBJ1-2 - TRBD1 TRBV7-9 15 TGTGCCAGCAGCTTCGGACAGGTACCACTCTATGGCTACACCTTC CASSFGQVPLYGYTF
TRBJ2-2 few TRBD2 TRBV7-2 16 TGTGCCAGCAGCCCAACTAGCGGGAGGGTTACCGGGGAGCTGTTTTTT CASSPTSGRVTGELFF
TRBJ2-3 - - TRBV19 13 TGTGCCACCTCTCTCGACAGTACAGATACGCAGTATTTT CATSLDSTDTQYF
TRBJ2-3 - - TRBV11-3 14 TGTGCCAGCAGCCATGGGGCTTTCACAGATACGCAGTATTTT CASSHGAFTDTQYF
TRBJ2-7 - TRBD2 TRBV6-5 13 TGTGCCAGCAGACCTAGCGGGGGCTACGAGCAGTACTTC CASRPSGGYEQYF
TRBJ2-2 - - TRBV6-2/TRBV6-3 21 TGTGCCAGCAGTTATTGGCCCTTACCGGGGTACGGGAGTGGTCGTCCCGGGGAGCTGTTTTTT CASSYWPLPGYGSGRPGELFF
TRBJ1-2 - - TRBV24-1 15 TGTGCCACCAGTGATGCCCCCAGAGGGTTCTATGGCTACACCTTC CATSDAPRGFYGYTF
TRBJ2-5 - - TRBV29-1 13 TGCAGCGCCTCCGATTCGGGGAAAGAGACCCAGTACTTC CSASDSGKETQYF
TRBJ1-1 few - TRBV7-8 14 TGTGCCAGCAGCCCACCCCCTAGGAACACTGAAGCTTTCTTT CASSPPPRNTEAFF
TRBJ1-3 - - TRBV30 15 TGTGCCTGGACCCTAGACGGTGCCTCTGGAAACACCATATATTTT CAWTLDGASGNTIYF
TRBJ2-1 - - TRBV11-3 15 TGTGCCAGCAGCTTAGGCGACAATCCTTACAATGAGCAGTTCTTC CASSLGDNPYNEQFF
TRBJ1-2 - - TRBV19 13 TGTGCCAGTGCGACGGGGGTCAACTATGGCTACACCTTC CASATGVNYGYTF
TRBJ2-1 few TRBD1 TRBV6-5 13 TGTGCCAGCACCCAAGACAGGGTAAATGAGCAGTTCTTC CASTQDRVNEQFF
TRBJ1-1 - - TRBV7-3 15 TGTGCCAGCAGCTTAGGGACTATACAGAACACTGAAGCTTTCTTT CASSLGTIQNTEAFF
TRBJ1-1 - - TRBV14 13 TGTGCCAGCAGCGGACAGATTCACACTGAAGCTTTCTTT CASSGQIHTEAFF
TRBJ2-7 once TRBD1 TRBV7-2 13 TGTGCCAGCAGCTTCGCCGGGACAGGGGAGCAGTACTTC CASSFAGTGEQYF
TRBJ2-2 - - TRBV29-1 11 TGCAGCGTTCGGGTTTCCGGGGAGCTGTTTTTT CSVRVSGELFF